These 22 T cell receptor beta chains were all obtained from the same sample, sequenced in a study of shared clonotypes between healthy human individuals. Method: immunoSEQ multiplex PCR; TCRdb's copy keeps in-frame clones and lacks some. The sample records a few million clones, more than 85% being singletons. Sequencing used naive CD4+ T cells from PBMCs. Documented subset: CD45RA+ positively selected. The receptors were sampled from a man between 18 and 35 years old in good health. Some clones in this sample may be carry-over from other donors' samples.

This chain joins TRBV27 and TRBJ2-5; D is undetermined. Between the trimmed V and J ends, which lost 5 bases and 7 bases, there was a span of 14 bases. Germline V gene sequence: CDR1 MNHEY, CDR2 SMNVEV (reference sequence). This CDR3 has 13 amino acids. The CDR3 nucleotides are TGTGCCAGCAGTCCCAACCTCGTCTGGACCCAGTACTTC. The encoded protein is CASSPNLVWTQYF.

The chain uses TRBV30 and TRBJ1-4; 7 nucleotides agree with TRBD1. With V trimmed by 5 bases and J by 8 bases, 11 bases remained unmatched. The CDR3 runs to 14 residues. In germline, CDR1 is GTSNPN, CDR2 SVGIG (reference sequence). The CDR3 reads CAWGIQGLKEKLFF. Here the CDR3 DNA reads TGTGCCTGGGGCATACAGGGGCTTAAGGAAAAACTGTTTTTT. The full variable domain, with the rest looked up from reference TRBV30 and TRBJ1-4, is SQTIHQWPATLVQPVGSPLSLECTVEGTSNPNLYWYRQAAGRGLQLLFYSVGIGQISSEVPQNLSASRPQDRQFILSSKKLLLSDSGFYLCAWGIQGLKEKLFFGSGTQLSVL.

The chain combines TRBV18 with TRBJ1-1; D is unclear. Trimming left V 6 bases short and J 2 bases short, with 19 bases between. There are 16 residues in the CDR3. Germline loops: CDR1 KGHSH, CDR2 LQKENI. For the CDR3, the DNA is TGTGCCAGCTCCATTGCACGTACCCAGGTTAACACTGAAGCTTTCTTT. Protein sequence: CASSIARTQVNTEAFF.

The J gene is TRBJ1-5, the V gene TRBV18; D unclear. The V end was cut by 3 bases, the J end by 5 bases, with 14 bases between. The CDR3 totals 15 residues. The V gene's germline CDR1 is KGHSH and CDR2 LQKENI. The CDR3 nucleotides are TGTGCCAGCTCACCGGGAGCTCGTGTACATCAGCCCCAGCATTTT. Protein product: CASSPGARVHQPQHF.

The genes are TRBV9 and TRBJ2-7, with 9 positions matching TRBD1. J was trimmed by 3 bases and V by 3 bases; bases with no gene match: 7. Looked up from germline, CDR1 is SGDLS and CDR2 is YYNGEE. There are 15 residues in the CDR3. The chain's CDR3 is CASSGGTGLNYEQYF. Here the CDR3 DNA reads TGTGCCAGCAGCGGTGGGACAGGGCTCAACTACGAGCAGTACTTC. Supplemented by reference TRBV9 and TRBJ2-7, the full variable domain reads DSGVTQTPKHLITATGQRVTLRCSPRSGDLSVYWYQQSLDQGLQFLIQYYNGEERAKGNILERFSAQQFPDLHSELNLSSLELGDSALYFCASSGGTGLNYEQYFGPGTRLTVT.

In DNA form, the CDR3 reads TGTGCCAGCAGTGACCCGGGACTAGGCACAGATACGCAGTATTTT. It specifies CASSDPGLGTDTQYF. The chain is built from TRBV6-1 and TRBJ2-3; 8 bases are shared with TRBD2. This CDR3 comprises 15 residues. Looked up from germline, CDR1 is MNHNS and CDR2 is SASEGT. Germline trimming cut 3 bases from V and 1 base from J; bases unmatched to any gene: 3.

This clone has just one count. CDR3 protein: CASSPATSGSYNEQFF. Here the CDR3 DNA reads TGTGCCAGCTCACCGGCCACTAGCGGGAGCTACAATGAGCAGTTCTTC. This chain links TRBV18 with TRBJ2-1, with 11 positions matching TRBD2. Trimming cost V 3 bases and J 3 bases; bases outside gene matches: 4. The V gene's germline CDR1 is KGHSH and CDR2 LQKENI. This CDR3 comprises 16 residues.

V is TRBV28 and J is TRBJ2-7; 11 bases are shared with TRBD1. Germline trimming cut 7 bases from V and 7 bases from J; bases unmatched to any gene: 18. The germline gives CDR1 MDHEN, CDR2 SYDVKM. CDR3 length equals 17 residues. Here the CDR3 DNA reads TGTGCCAGCACCGGACAGGGGGCCGGGACTAGGGTGAAAGAGCAGTACTTC. Amino acid sequence: CASTGQGAGTRVKEQYF.

The gene calls are TRBV11-3 and TRBJ2-1; D perhaps matches TRBD2 (7 bases). CDR3 size: 14 residues. The ends were cut back, 5 bases at V and 8 bases at J, with 16 bases in the middle. The germline V gene encodes CDR1 SGHNT and CDR2 YENEEA. CDR3 loop: CASSPRRGGDEQFF. The CDR3 nucleotides read TGTGCCAGCAGCCCCCGGAGGGGGGGGGATGAGCAGTTCTTC. The full variable domain, in which reference TRBV11-3 and TRBJ2-1 provide the parts outside the CDR3, is EAGVVQSPRYKIIEKKQPVAFWCNPISGHNTLYWYLQNLGQGPELLIRYENEEAVDDSQLPKDRFSAERLKGVDSTLKIQPAELGDSAVYLCASSPRRGGDEQFFGPGTRLTVL.

As for this clone: This sample also contains other DNA sequences that code for the same CDR3. The rearrangement links TRBV6-6 to TRBJ2-7; TRBD1 matches 10 bases. CDR1 and CDR2 from the germline V gene are MNHNY and SVGAGI (reference sequence). CDR3 length equals 14 residues. The J segment lost 4 bases and the V segment lost 2 bases, leaving 2 bases of the junction unmatched. CDR3 sequence reads: CASSYGTGVYEQYF. The CDR3 nucleotides read TGTGCCAGCAGTTACGGGACAGGGGTTTACGAGCAGTACTTC.

The CDR3 spells CASSYPITSYEQYF. In nucleotides, the CDR3 is TGTGCCAGCAGTTACCCGATCACCTCCTACGAGCAGTACTTC. The chain links TRBV6-5 to TRBJ2-7; no clear D. Germline lookup yields CDR1 MNHEY and CDR2 SVGAGI. This CDR3 contains 14 residues. V was shortened by 2 bases and J by 0 bases, with 8 bases between the two germline ends.

The rearrangement links TRBV5-1 to TRBJ1-1; 8 bases map to TRBD1. CDR3 length equals 16 residues. Germline values: CDR1 SGHRS, CDR2 YFSETQ. J was trimmed by 4 bases and V by 0 bases; bases with no gene match: 8. CDR3 DNA sequence: TGCGCCAGCAGCTTGGACGCGACAGGGGCTCGCACTGAAGCTTTCTTT. Amino acid sequence: CASSLDATGARTEAFF.

This chain links TRBV5-1 with TRBJ2-5; TRBD1 matches at 7 bases. Germline assignment: CDR1 SGHRS and CDR2 YFSETQ. The V gene end was trimmed by 7 bases and the J gene end by 4 bases; junction bases not matched to a gene: 7. The CDR3 consists of 13 residues. As DNA, the CDR3 is TGCGCCAGCCGGACAGGCTCGCGAGAGACCCAGTACTTC. Translation: CASRTGSRETQYF.

The chain combines TRBV7-9 with TRBJ2-1; TRBD2 matches at 10 bases. This CDR3 region has 15 residues. Germline lookup yields CDR1 SEHNR and CDR2 FQNEAQ (reference sequence). J lost 8 bases, V lost 1 base, and 5 bases had no gene match. The CDR3 here is CASSLGGLAGDEQFF. Here the CDR3 DNA reads TGTGCCAGCAGCTTAGGAGGTCTAGCGGGAGATGAGCAGTTCTTC.

This rearrangement joins TRBV7-9 to TRBJ2-5; D ambiguous. Germline CDR1 reads SEHNR; CDR2 reads FQNEAQ (reference sequence). The CDR3 runs 12 residues. V was trimmed by 1 base and J by 5 bases, leaving 5 bases between them. CDR3 loop: CASSLDRETQYF. In DNA, the CDR3 is TGTGCCAGCAGCTTAGACCGGGAGACCCAGTACTTC.

In the case of this clone: Other DNA variants within this sample encode the same CDR3. This sequence joins TRBV4-1 and TRBJ1-3; D is uncertain. The CDR3 consists of 14 residues. CDR1 and CDR2 from the germline V gene are MGHRA and YSYEKL. Trimming removed 1 base at V and 4 bases at J, with 8 bases between. The CDR3 DNA follows: TGCGCCAGCAGCCAAGTCGGTAGCGGAAACACCATATATTTT. Protein: CASSQVGSGNTIYF.

V is TRBV27 and J is TRBJ2-7, with TRBD2 identical over 13 bases. This CDR3 region has 17 residues. Germline V gene sequence: CDR1 MNHEY, CDR2 SMNVEV (reference sequence). V trimming: 8 bases; J trimming: 4 bases; junction bases outside the gene matches: 14. The CDR3 coding sequence is TGTGCCAGCCGCCCGTCCCCCTTACTAGCGGGAGGGTACGAGCAGTACTTC. It yields the protein CASRPSPLLAGGYEQYF.

The V call is TRBV5-1, the J call TRBJ2-6; no clear D. Trimming cost V 3 bases and J 0 bases, with 10 bases left between them. Per the germline V gene, CDR1 is SGHRS and CDR2 is YFSETQ. The CDR3 sequence is 16 residues long. The CDR3: CASSSRFFSGANVLTF. For the CDR3, the DNA is TGCGCCAGCAGCTCCAGGTTTTTCTCTGGGGCCAACGTCCTGACTTTC.

The chain has TRBV5-1 and TRBJ2-1; 10 positions agree with TRBD2. Germline V lookup: CDR1 SGHRS, CDR2 YFSETQ. CDR3 length: 14 residues. J gave up 5 bases and V 4 bases, and 3 bases lay outside the gene matches. The CDR3: CASSPLAGNNEQFF. CDR3 bases: TGCGCCAGCAGCCCACTAGCGGGAAACAATGAGCAGTTCTTC.

This chain connects TRBV28 to TRBJ1-5, with a possible D match to TRBD1 (5 bases). Trimming stripped 6 bases from V and 7 bases from J, with 22 bases between. This CDR3 spans 16 amino acids. Looked up from germline, CDR1 is MDHEN and CDR2 is SYDVKM. The CDR3 region is CASRPPRQGLTQPQHF. CDR3 sequence (DNA): TGTGCCAGCAGACCCCCGAGGCAGGGCCTAACACAGCCCCAGCATTTT. Variable domain in full (rest from reference TRBV28 and TRBJ1-5): DVKVTQSSRYLVKRTGEKVFLECVQDMDHENMFWYRQDPGLGLRLIYFSYDVKMKEKGDIPEGYSVSREKKERFSLILESASTNQTSMYLCASRPPRQGLTQPQHFGDGTRLSIL.

This clone was detected only once. The genes are TRBV19 and TRBJ1-2; 9 positions agree with TRBD1. Germline-derived CDR1 and CDR2 are LNHDA and SQIVND (reference sequence). Trimming at V came to 4 bases and at J to 4 bases, leaving 4 bases not matched to a gene. This CDR3 is built from 14 residues. In DNA, the CDR3 is TGTGCCAGTAGTACGACAGGGGGTCCCTATGGCTACACCTTC. Protein sequence: CASSTTGGPYGYTF.

The DNA of the CDR3 is TGTGCCAGCAGCCGATCGGGACTAGCATCTTACAATGAGCAGTTCTTC. Protein: CASSRSGLASYNEQFF. The J gene is TRBJ2-1, the V gene TRBV7-3; TRBD2 matches at 9 bases. Germline trimming cut 5 bases from V and 4 bases from J; bases unmatched to any gene: 9. Per germline, CDR1 SGHTA and CDR2 FQGTGA. This CDR3 has 16 amino acids.